The 3 T cell receptor beta chains presented below share a single source sample, sequenced in a study of PD-1 blockade in classical Hodgkin lymphoma. The method was immunoSEQ multiplex PCR; TCRdb's version includes in-frame clones alone and lacks a portion of them. The data contain roughly 140,000 clones, approximately 72% of them singletons. Every single patient, without exception, relapsed after autologous stem cell transplantation, and brentuximab vedotin exposure varied. The specimen comprised peripheral blood mononuclear cells (PBMCs), sampled before the second cycle of nivolumab. Receptors were obtained from a human donor with classical Hodgkin lymphoma.

This clone was seen a handful of times. The V gene is TRBV10-3, the J gene TRBJ2-2; 9 nucleotides line up with TRBD1. V gave up 0 bases and J gave up 4 bases; unmatched junction bases: 0. This CDR3 comprises 15 residues. From germline, CDR1 is ENHRY and CDR2 SYGVKD. CDR3 residues: CAISESQGATGELFF. For the CDR3, the DNA is TGTGCCATCAGTGAGTCACAGGGGGCCACCGGGGAGCTGTTTTTT.

This clone was seen once. V and J are TRBV5-1 and TRBJ2-5, with TRBD1 identical over 7 bases. The CDR3 loop spans 16 amino acids. CDR1 and CDR2 from the germline V gene are SGHRS and YFSETQ. The V segment lost 1 base and the J segment 2 bases; nucleotides outside the gene matches: 8. DNA of the CDR3: TGCGCCAGCAGCTTGTTTGGGACAGAGACACAAGAGACCCAGTACTTC. Amino acids: CASSLFGTETQETQYF.

This clone is a singleton in its sample. The rearrangement uses TRBV6-5 and TRBJ2-7; D not certain. CDR1 MNHEY and CDR2 SVGAGI come from the germline V gene. V shed 2 bases and J shed 3 bases, with 11 bases lying between them. The CDR3 covers 14 residues. In DNA, the CDR3 is TGTGCCAGCAGTTACGAGCCGGGCAGCTACGAGCAGTACTTC. It codes for CASSYEPGSYEQYF.